This entry features one T cell receptor (beta chain) sequence. Its antigen remains unknown. The sample belongs to a study of cytomegalovirus exposure and HLA in healthy donors. Study in general: A subsequent analysis reported that the roughly 130 validation repertoires were produced on the same platform that had also been used for the 666 first-cohort repertoires. Study-level points and caveats: The study designated over 150 TCR beta chains cytomegalovirus-associated.

Germline CDR1 SGHNT, CDR2 YYREEE (reference sequence). The CDR3 runs to 18 residues. V gave up 4 bases and J gave up 2 bases; unmatched junction bases: 12. This table comes from immunoSEQ multiplex PCR, and its TCRdb copy is limited to in-frame clones, with some not included. The table records roughly 220,000 clones, around nine tenths of them present only once. This chain connects TRBV5-4 to TRBJ2-1; 10 bases agree with TRBD2. The sequence was collected from a woman aged 18-29 years in good health and CMV-seronegative. The sample consisted of PBMCs. The CDR3 DNA reads TGTGCCAGCAGCCGTGGGGGACCGGGACTAGCGACCTACAATGAGCAGTTCTTC. Translating it yields CASSRGGPGLATYNEQFF.